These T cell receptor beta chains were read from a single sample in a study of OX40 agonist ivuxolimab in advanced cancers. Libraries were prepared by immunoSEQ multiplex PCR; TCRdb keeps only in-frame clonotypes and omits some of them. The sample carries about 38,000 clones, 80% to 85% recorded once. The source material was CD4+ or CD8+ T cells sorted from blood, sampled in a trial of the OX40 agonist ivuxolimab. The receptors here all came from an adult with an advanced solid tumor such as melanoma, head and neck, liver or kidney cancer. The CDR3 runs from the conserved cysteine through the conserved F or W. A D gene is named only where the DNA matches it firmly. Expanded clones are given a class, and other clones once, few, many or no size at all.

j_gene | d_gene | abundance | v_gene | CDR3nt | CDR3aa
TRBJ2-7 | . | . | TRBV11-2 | TGTGCCAGCAGCTTCGGGGGCCCTGGGCGGGACGAGCAGTACTTC | CASSFGGPGRDEQYF
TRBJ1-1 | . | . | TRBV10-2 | TGCGCCAGCAGTCGAGACAGGAACACTGAAGCTTTCTTT | CASSRDRNTEAFF
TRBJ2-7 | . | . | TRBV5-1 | TGCGCCAGCAGCTTGGCGATAGAGGGGTACGAGCAGTACTTC | CASSLAIEGYEQYF
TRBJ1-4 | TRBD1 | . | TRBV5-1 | TGCGCCAGCAGCTTGCAGGGACAGGACAATGAAAAACTGTTTTTT | CASSLQGQDNEKLFF
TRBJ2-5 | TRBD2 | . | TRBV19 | TGTGCCAGTAGTATGGGACTACCCCAAGAGACCCAGTACTTC | CASSMGLPQETQYF
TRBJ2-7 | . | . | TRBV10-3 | TGTGCCATCAGGAGCGGAAACTCCTACGAGCAGTACTTC | CAIRSGNSYEQYF
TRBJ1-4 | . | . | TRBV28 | TGTGCCAGCAGTTTTATTTGGGCCAGTGGTAATGAAAAACTGTTTTTT | CASSFIWASGNEKLFF
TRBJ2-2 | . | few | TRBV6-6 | TGTGCCAGCAGTGTCCAAGCGGCCACGAACACCGGGGAGCTGTTTTTT | CASSVQAATNTGELFF
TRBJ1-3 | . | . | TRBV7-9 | TGTGCCAGCAGCTACCAGGGTAACACCATATATTTT | CASSYQGNTIYF
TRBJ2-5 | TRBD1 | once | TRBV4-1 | TGCGCCAGCAGCCGTGAAACAGGGGGAGAGACCCAGTACTTC | CASSRETGGETQYF
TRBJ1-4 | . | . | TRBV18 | TGTGCCAGCTCACCATCGCAGGGGACCCGTACTGCAACTAATGAAAAACTGTTTTTT | CASSPSQGTRTATNEKLFF
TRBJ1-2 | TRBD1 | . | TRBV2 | TGTGCCAGCAGTGAGGCGGGACAGCTCTATGGCTACACCTTC | CASSEAGQLYGYTF
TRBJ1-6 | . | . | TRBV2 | TGTGCCAGCAAGAGCGATTCCTATAATTCACCCCTCCACTTT | CASKSDSYNSPLHF
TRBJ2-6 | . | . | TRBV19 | TGTGCCAGTAGTATGGGTTGGAGGGTCGGGGCCAACGTCCTGACTTTC | CASSMGWRVGANVLTF
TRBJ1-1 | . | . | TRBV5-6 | TGTGCCAGCAGCCTTTGGACGGAAGCTTTCTTT | CASSLWTEAFF
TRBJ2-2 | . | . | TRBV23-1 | TGCGCCAGCAGTGTTCAGTCGAACACCGGGGAGCTGTTTTTT | CASSVQSNTGELFF
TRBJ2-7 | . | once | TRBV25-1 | TGTGCCAGCAGGGATACCACAGAGTACGAGCAGTACTTC | CASRDTTEYEQYF
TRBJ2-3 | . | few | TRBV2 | TGTGCCAGCATCCGAGATATCACAGATACGCAGTATTTT | CASIRDITDTQYF
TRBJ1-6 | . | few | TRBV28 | TGTGCCAGCACCCCCGGGCAGCTTAATTCACCCCTCCACTTT | CASTPGQLNSPLHF
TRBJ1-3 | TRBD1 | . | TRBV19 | TGTGCCAGTAGTCGGACAGGGAACTCTGGAAACACCATATATTTT | CASSRTGNSGNTIYF